The 29 T cell receptor beta chains below all came from one sample that was sequenced in a study of blood T cells in healthy people across ages. For the second PCR, which ran for about 6 to 11 cycles, a sample-barcoded 5' primer and a J-beta primer mix were used. TCRdb re-called the 5' RACE reads with MiXCR, one entry per CDR3 protein. Of about 730,000 distinct CDR3 sequences in the sample, approximately 43% are singletons; the top ten hold roughly 19%. The source material was blood. The receptors originated from a woman aged 55-70 years in good health.

This clonotype was counted many times. V usage is TRBV7-9 and J usage is TRBJ1-2; possibly TRBD1 for D (6 bases). The CDR3 has 15 residues. The V and J ends lost 5 bases and 4 bases respectively, with 17 bases between them. Germline CDR1 is SEHNR and CDR2 is FQNEAQ (reference sequence). CDR3 sequence (DNA): TGTGCCAGCAGCGACCGGGGGGCGACCTCCTATGGCTACACCTTC. It is translated as CASSDRGATSYGYTF.

V and J are TRBV4-2 and TRBJ2-1, with 9 nucleotides matching TRBD2. Looked up from germline, CDR1 is LGHNA and CDR2 is YNFKEQ. The CDR3 has 17 amino acids. V lost 2 bases and J lost 8; bases outside the gene matches: 13. The CDR3 DNA sequence: TGTGCCAGCAGCCAAATTGCTAGGGCGGGAGGGAGGCATGAGCAGTTCTTC. This encodes CASSQIARAGGRHEQFF.

The table lists this clonotype with a count of one. The J gene is TRBJ2-1, the V gene TRBV20-1, with D perhaps TRBD1 or TRBD2 (6 bases each). CDR3 length: 11 residues. V was shortened by 0 bases and J by 12 bases, with 9 bases between the two germline ends. CDR1 is DFQATT, CDR2 SNEGSKA, per germline (reference sequence). The CDR3 loop reads CSARDGGLQFF. CDR3 coding DNA: TGCAGTGCTAGAGATGGGGGGCTGCAGTTCTTC.

This clonotype was detected only once. This chain links TRBV19 with TRBJ1-1; D unresolved. From germline, CDR1 is LNHDA and CDR2 SQIVND (reference sequence). The CDR3 has 15 amino acids. The V gene lost 4 bases and the J gene lost 1 base, with 13 bases spanning the gap. As DNA, the CDR3 is TGTGCCAGTAGTACGGGTGACTCCTCGAACACTGAAGCTTTCTTT. It codes for CASSTGDSSNTEAFF.

CDR3: CASSQTGGTYQPQHF. The CDR3 bases are TGTGCCAGTTCCCAGACAGGGGGCACGTATCAGCCCCAGCATTTT. The V call is TRBV3-1, the J call TRBJ1-5; TRBD1 matches 10 bases. The germline V gene encodes CDR1 LGHDT and CDR2 YNNKEL (reference sequence). V shed 9 bases and J 5 bases; nucleotides not matched to a gene: 10. The CDR3 spans 15 residues.

The genes are TRBV5-1 and TRBJ1-1; D ambiguous. CDR1 and CDR2 (germline): SGHRS, YFSETQ. This CDR3 has 19 amino acids. Trimming cost V 1 base and J 0 bases, with 22 bases left between them. The CDR3 loop is CASSLQLRTLTSMNTEAFF. The CDR3 region has the DNA TGCGCCAGCAGCTTGCAACTTCGTACCCTCACTTCCATGAACACTGAAGCTTTCTTT.

The rearrangement links TRBV20-1 to TRBJ2-2, with TRBD2 identical over 9 bases. From germline, CDR1 is DFQATT and CDR2 SNEGSKA (reference sequence). Trimming at V came to 7 bases and at J to 3 bases, leaving 6 bases not matched to a gene. This CDR3 spans 14 amino acids. The CDR3 loop reads CSVKLAGDTGELFF. CDR3 in DNA: TGCAGTGTTAAATTAGCGGGGGACACCGGGGAGCTGTTTTTT.

This chain connects TRBV4-1 to TRBJ2-4, with a tentative D call TRBD1 (7 bases). The J call may not be correct, given that the DNA end is closer to TRBJ2-7. This CDR3 is 14 amino acids long. Germline V lookup: CDR1 MGHRA, CDR2 YSYEKL. CDR3 amino acids: CASSQGQGGGEQYF. CDR3 coding DNA: TGCGCCAGCAGCCAAGGACAGGGAGGAGGCGAGCAGTACTTC.

The V and J genes are TRBV20-1 and TRBJ2-5; 7 positions agree with TRBD2. Germline V gene sequence: CDR1 DFQATT, CDR2 SNEGSKA (reference sequence). CDR3 length equals 15 residues. The J segment lost 1 base and the V segment lost 3 bases, leaving 8 bases of the junction unmatched. The CDR3 bases are TGCAGTGCTAGCCCAGCGGGGATAACCCAAGAGACCCAGTACTTC. Protein sequence: CSASPAGITQETQYF.

This clonotype was seen a few times. The J gene is TRBJ2-1, the V gene TRBV7-3; 8 bases align to TRBD2. The CDR3 contains 15 residues. V gave up 5 bases and J gave up 4 bases; unmatched junction bases: 7. Germline-derived CDR1 and CDR2 are SGHTA and FQGTGA. CDR3 loop: CASSRGGAGYNEQFF. The DNA of the CDR3 is TGTGCCAGCAGCCGGGGGGGAGCCGGTTACAATGAGCAGTTCTTC.

The chain links TRBV5-1 to TRBJ2-5, with 7 bases fitting TRBD2. Germline V gene sequence: CDR1 SGHRS, CDR2 YFSETQ. V shed 2 bases and J 2 bases; nucleotides not matched to a gene: 6. This CDR3 has 15 amino acids. CDR3 coding DNA: TGCGCCAGCAGCTTTAGGGCGGGGGAACAAGAGACCCAGTACTTC. The encoded protein is CASSFRAGEQETQYF.

V and J are TRBV7-9 and TRBJ2-7; unclear D gene. The CDR3 extends over 13 amino acids. Germline assignment: CDR1 SEHNR and CDR2 FQNEAQ (reference sequence). V was clipped by 5 bases and J by 6 bases, with 14 bases between them. The CDR3 here is CASSPPVRGEQYF. The CDR3 bases are TGTGCCAGCAGCCCACCCGTACGCGGCGAGCAGTACTTC.

Remarks on this clonotype: A read error may be the cause here, since a much bigger clone is one base away. The chain joins TRBV5-1 to TRBJ2-5; weak D call: TRBD1 (6 bases). Germline lookup yields CDR1 SGHRS and CDR2 YFSETQ. The length of the CDR3 is 16 residues. Trimming removed 4 bases at V and 11 bases at J, with 27 bases between. The CDR3 DNA reads as TGCGCCAGCAGCCTCAACAGGGTTGGGTCCTACAATGAGCAGTACTTC. Protein: CASSLNRVGSYNEQYF. The full variable domain, with the rest looked up from reference TRBV5-1 and TRBJ2-5, is KAGVTQTPRYLIKTRGQQVTLSCSPISGHRSVSWYQQTPGQGLQFLFEYFSETQRNKGNFPGRFSGRQFSNSRSEMNVSTLELGDSALYLCASSLNRVGSYNEQYFGPGTRLLVL.

The J gene is TRBJ2-1, the V gene TRBV10-3; D is uncertain. With the DNA end fitting TRBJ2-7 better, the J assignment may be wrong. Germline lookup yields CDR1 ENHRY and CDR2 SYGVKD. This CDR3 has 12 amino acids. In DNA form, the CDR3 reads TGTGCCATCAGCGACACTTACAATGAGCAGTACTTC. Encoded protein: CAISDTYNEQYF.

The chain employs TRBV15 and TRBJ1-4; D is unresolved. The V end was cut by 2 bases, the J end by 8 bases, with 15 bases between. The CDR3 spans 15 residues. Germline CDR1 and CDR2: LNHNV and YYDKDF (reference sequence). CDR3 bases: TGTGCCACCAGCAGACGCCAGAAAACCGAAGAAAAACTGTTTTTT. Translation: CATSRRQKTEEKLFF.

J is TRBJ1-2 and V is TRBV28, with TRBD1 as a possible D gene (6 bases). Germline V CDR1 and CDR2: MDHEN, SYDVKM. The CDR3 is 17 residues long. V gave up 4 bases and J gave up 3 bases, with 21 bases separating them. CDR3 amino acids: CASSSPGARSIDYGYTF. CDR3 coding DNA: TGTGCCAGCAGTTCCCCGGGGGCGCGATCCATTGACTATGGCTACACCTTC.

The rearrangement links TRBV15 to TRBJ2-1, with 7 nucleotides matching TRBD2. Germline CDR1 reads LNHNV; CDR2 reads YYDKDF (reference sequence). There are 16 residues in the CDR3. V lost 0 bases and J lost 7; bases outside the gene matches: 9. This CDR3 is CATSRENGGGTNEQFF. For the CDR3, the DNA is TGTGCCACCAGCAGAGAAAATGGCGGGGGTACAAATGAGCAGTTCTTC.

The chain has TRBV30 and TRBJ2-5, with 14 positions matching TRBD2. Germline CDR1 is GTSNPN and CDR2 is SVGIG (reference sequence). Unmatched junction bases numbered 7, after V lost 2 bases and J lost 5 bases. This CDR3 contains 16 residues. CDR3 in DNA: TGTGCCTGGAGTTTTCGACTAGCGGGGGGGCTGGAGACCCAGTACTTC. This translates into CAWSFRLAGGLETQYF.

CDR3 bases: TGTGCCAGCAGGAAGGAAGAGACCCAGTACTTC. This translates into CASRKEETQYF. The rearrangement joins TRBV7-9 to TRBJ2-5, with D unclear. The V end lost 6 bases, the J end lost 3 bases, and 5 bases lay between the germline ends. Germline V CDR1 and CDR2: SEHNR, FQNEAQ (reference sequence). The CDR3 is made up of 11 amino acids.

The chain links TRBV3-1 to TRBJ1-5, with TRBD1 matching over 8 bases. The CDR3 contains 16 residues. J gave up 2 bases and V 4 bases, and 7 bases lay outside the gene matches. Germline-derived CDR1 and CDR2 are LGHDT and YNNKEL (reference sequence). The CDR3 spells CASSLSTGQGNQPQHF. As DNA, the CDR3 is TGTGCCAGCAGCCTGAGCACGGGACAGGGCAATCAGCCCCAGCATTTT.

The V call is TRBV2, the J call TRBJ1-1, with a weak D call TRBD1 (5 bases). V was cut by 6 bases and J by 2 bases, with 13 bases left in between. The CDR3 is made up of 14 amino acids. Germline values: CDR1 SNHLY, CDR2 FYNNEI. CDR3 sequence reads: CASRGVGGNTEAFF. The CDR3 coding sequence is TGTGCCAGCAGGGGGGTGGGAGGAAACACTGAAGCTTTCTTT.

CDR3 protein: CSAIPGRYTDTQYF. The CDR3 nucleotides read TGCAGTGCTATCCCGGGACGGTACACAGATACGCAGTATTTT. The chain links TRBV20-1 to TRBJ2-3; either TRBD1 or TRBD2 may supply D (5 bases each). The CDR3 sequence is 14 residues long. V was trimmed by 4 bases and J by 2 bases, leaving 13 bases between them. Looked up from germline, CDR1 is DFQATT and CDR2 is SNEGSKA (reference sequence).

V and J are TRBV7-8 and TRBJ2-1; D possibly corresponds to TRBD2 (5 bases). V was pared by 1 base and J by 12 bases, with 10 bases between. This CDR3 spans 12 amino acids. Per the germline V gene, CDR1 is SGHVS and CDR2 is FQNEAQ. CDR3 coding DNA: TGTGCCAGCAGCTTAGTAGTGGAGGTGCAGTTCTTC. This encodes CASSLVVEVQFF. Drawing the rest from reference TRBV7-8 and TRBJ2-1, the complete variable domain is GAGVSQSPRYKVAKRGQDVALRCDPISGHVSLFWYQQALGQGPEFLTYFQNEAQLDKSGLPSDRFFAERPEGSVSTLKIQRTQQEDSAVYLCASSLVVEVQFFGPGTRLTVL.

This chain connects TRBV11-2 to TRBJ2-5; D ambiguous. The CDR3 runs 12 residues. Germline-derived CDR1 and CDR2 are SGHAT and FQNNGV. With 5 bases removed from V and 11 bases from J, the gap between germline ends came to 15 bases. The CDR3 protein is CASSHLVNEQYF. The CDR3 region has the DNA TGTGCCAGCAGCCACCTAGTGAATGAGCAGTACTTC. Full variable domain (outside the CDR3, taken from reference TRBV11-2 and TRBJ2-5): EAGVAQSPRYKIIEKRQSVAFWCNPISGHATLYWYQQILGQGPKLLIQFQNNGVVDDSQLPKDRFSAERLKGVDSTLKIQPAKLEDSAVYLCASSHLVNEQYFGPGTRLLVL.

This clonotype has just a few counts. The genes are TRBV12-5 and TRBJ1-2; 7 nucleotides align to TRBD1. The CDR3 is made up of 21 amino acids. Germline trimming cut 4 bases from V and 2 bases from J; bases unmatched to any gene: 25. Germline CDR1 is LGHNT and CDR2 is FRNRAP. CDR3 loop: CASGSMDKAGQAPLTNYGYTF. The DNA of the CDR3 is TGTGCTAGTGGTTCGATGGACAAGGCCGGACAGGCCCCCCTAACCAACTATGGCTACACCTTC.

A few counts support this clonotype. The rearrangement joins TRBV6-2 or TRBV6-3 to TRBJ2-4, with D perhaps being TRBD1 or TRBD2 (6 bases each). This CDR3 spans 13 amino acids. V dropped 8 bases and J dropped 8 bases, with 16 bases sitting between them. Germline V gives CDR1 MNHEY, CDR2 SVGEGT. The DNA of the CDR3 is TGTGCCAGCGAAGGGACGGAGGGGGACATTCAGTACTTC. It encodes CASEGTEGDIQYF.

The chain joins TRBV28 to TRBJ2-1, with 8 nucleotides matching TRBD2. This CDR3 has 13 amino acids. V dropped 8 bases and J dropped 10; count of bases not matched to a gene: 10. CDR1 MDHEN and CDR2 SYDVKM come from the germline V gene. CDR3 in amino acids: CASWGAGGGEQFF. The CDR3 nucleotides read TGTGCCAGCTGGGGGGCGGGAGGTGGCGAGCAGTTCTTC.

The chain uses TRBV29-1 and TRBJ2-3; TRBD2 agrees at 7 bases. CDR1 is SQVTM, CDR2 ANQGSEA, per germline. CDR3 length equals 14 residues. V lost 4 bases to trimming and J lost 5 bases; unmatched junction nucleotides: 9. The CDR3 DNA follows: TGCAGCGTTGCAGGCGGGGGAGGTCTAGATACGCAGTATTTT. This sequence encodes CSVAGGGGLDTQYF.

This clonotype was observed a handful of times. This chain connects TRBV9 to TRBJ2-1; 13 positions agree with TRBD2. Trimming cost V 6 bases and J 7 bases; bases outside gene matches: 10. This CDR3 region has 16 residues. Germline V lookup: CDR1 SGDLS, CDR2 YYNGEE. This CDR3 is CASTARGLAGRNEQFF. CDR3 bases: TGTGCCAGCACCGCCAGGGGACTAGCGGGAAGGAATGAGCAGTTCTTC. Full variable domain (outside the CDR3, taken from reference TRBV9 and TRBJ2-1): DSGVTQTPKHLITATGQRVTLRCSPRSGDLSVYWYQQSLDQGLQFLIQYYNGEERAKGNILERFSAQQFPDLHSELNLSSLELGDSALYFCASTARGLAGRNEQFFGPGTRLTVL.